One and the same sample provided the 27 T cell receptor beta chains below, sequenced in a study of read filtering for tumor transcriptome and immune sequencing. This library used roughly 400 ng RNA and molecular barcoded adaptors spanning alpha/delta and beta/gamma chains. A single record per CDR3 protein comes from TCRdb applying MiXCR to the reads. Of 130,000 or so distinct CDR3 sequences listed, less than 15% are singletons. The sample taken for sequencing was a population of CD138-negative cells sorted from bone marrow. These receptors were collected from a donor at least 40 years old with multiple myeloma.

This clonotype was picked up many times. In nucleotides, the CDR3 is TGCGCCAGCAGCCAAGAGGGGTCTAACAAATTCTACAATGAGCAGTTCTTC. Amino acid sequence: CASSQEGSNKFYNEQFF. J is TRBJ2-1 and V is TRBV4-1; no definite D call. Germline CDR1 and CDR2: MGHRA and YSYEKL. The CDR3 runs to 17 residues. Trimming shortened V by 0 bases and J by 3 bases, and 15 bases separated the two germline ends.

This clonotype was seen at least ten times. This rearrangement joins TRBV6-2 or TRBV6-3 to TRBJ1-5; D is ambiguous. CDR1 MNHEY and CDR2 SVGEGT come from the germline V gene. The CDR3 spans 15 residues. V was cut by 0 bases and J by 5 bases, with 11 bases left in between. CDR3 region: CASSYSYSRDQPQHF. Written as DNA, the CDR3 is TGTGCCAGCAGTTACTCCTACTCTAGAGATCAGCCCCAGCATTTT.

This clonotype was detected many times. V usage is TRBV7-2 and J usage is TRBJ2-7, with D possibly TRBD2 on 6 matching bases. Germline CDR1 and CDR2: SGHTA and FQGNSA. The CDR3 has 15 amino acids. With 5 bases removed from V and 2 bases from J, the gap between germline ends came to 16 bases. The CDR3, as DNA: TGTGCCAGCAGCCTGTCCCGAATAGCGGCCTACGAGCAGTACTTC. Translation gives CASSLSRIAAYEQYF.

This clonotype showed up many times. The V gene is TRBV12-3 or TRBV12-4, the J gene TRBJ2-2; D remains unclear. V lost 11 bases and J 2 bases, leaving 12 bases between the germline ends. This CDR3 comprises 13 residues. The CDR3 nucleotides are TGTGCCTCCAGCGACCCAAACACCGGGGAGCTGTTTTTT. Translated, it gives CASSDPNTGELFF.

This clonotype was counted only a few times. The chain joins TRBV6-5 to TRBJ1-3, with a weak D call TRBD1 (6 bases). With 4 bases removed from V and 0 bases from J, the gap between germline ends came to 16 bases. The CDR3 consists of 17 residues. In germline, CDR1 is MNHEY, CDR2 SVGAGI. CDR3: CASSSTGTPVSGNTIYF. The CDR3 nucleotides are TGTGCCAGCAGTTCCACAGGGACTCCGGTCTCTGGAAACACCATATATTTT.

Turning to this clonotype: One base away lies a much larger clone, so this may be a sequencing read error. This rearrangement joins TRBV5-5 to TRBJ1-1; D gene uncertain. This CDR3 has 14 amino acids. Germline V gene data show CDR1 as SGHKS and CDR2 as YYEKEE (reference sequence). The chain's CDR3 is CASSFLVENTESFF. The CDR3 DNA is TGTGCCAGCAGCTTCCTCGTCGAGAACACTGAATCTTTCTTT.

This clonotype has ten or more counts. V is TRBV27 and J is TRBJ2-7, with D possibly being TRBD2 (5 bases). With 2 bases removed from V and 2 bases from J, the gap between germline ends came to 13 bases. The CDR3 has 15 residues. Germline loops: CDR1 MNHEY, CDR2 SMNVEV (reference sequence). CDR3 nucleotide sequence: TGTGCCAGCAGTTTACGAGGGATTACCACCTACGAGCAGTACTTC. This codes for CASSLRGITTYEQYF.

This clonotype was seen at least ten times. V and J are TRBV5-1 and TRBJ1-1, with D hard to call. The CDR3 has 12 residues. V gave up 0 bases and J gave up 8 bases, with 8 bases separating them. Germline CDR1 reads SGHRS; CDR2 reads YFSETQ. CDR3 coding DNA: TGCGCCAGCAGCTTGGGGACGGTGGAAGCTTTCTTT. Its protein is CASSLGTVEAFF.

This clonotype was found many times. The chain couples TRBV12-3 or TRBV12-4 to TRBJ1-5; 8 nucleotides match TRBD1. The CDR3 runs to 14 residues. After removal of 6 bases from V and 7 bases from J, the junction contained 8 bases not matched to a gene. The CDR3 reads CASRNGQGDQPQHF. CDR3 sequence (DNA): TGTGCCAGCAGAAACGGACAGGGAGACCAGCCCCAGCATTTT.

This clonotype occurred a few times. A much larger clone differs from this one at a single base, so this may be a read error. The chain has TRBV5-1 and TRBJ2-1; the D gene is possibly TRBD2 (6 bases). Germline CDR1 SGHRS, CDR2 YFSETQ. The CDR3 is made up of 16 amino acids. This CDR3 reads CASSLELASDYDEQFF. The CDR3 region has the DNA TGCGCCAGCAGCTTGGAACTGGCTAGCGACTACGATGAGCAGTTCTTC.

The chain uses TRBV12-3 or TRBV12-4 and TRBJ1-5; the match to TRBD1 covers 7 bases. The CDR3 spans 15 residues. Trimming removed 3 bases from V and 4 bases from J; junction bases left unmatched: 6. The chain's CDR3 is CASSFDRVENQPQHF. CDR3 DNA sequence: TGTGCCAGCAGTTTCGACAGGGTGGAAAATCAGCCCCAGCATTTT.

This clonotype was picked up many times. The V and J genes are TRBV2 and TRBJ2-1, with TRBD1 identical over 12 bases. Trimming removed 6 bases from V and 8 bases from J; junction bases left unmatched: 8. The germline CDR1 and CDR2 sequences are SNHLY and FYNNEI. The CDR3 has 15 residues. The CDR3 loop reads CASRPGTGGSYEQFF. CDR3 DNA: TGTGCCAGCAGACCAGGGACAGGGGGCAGCTATGAGCAGTTCTTC. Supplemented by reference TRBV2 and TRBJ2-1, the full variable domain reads EPEVTQTPSHQVTQMGQEVILRCVPISNHLYFYWYRQILGQKVEFLVSFYNNEISEKSEIFDDQFSVERPDGSNFTLKIRSTKLEDSAMYFCASRPGTGGSYEQFFGPGTRLTVL.

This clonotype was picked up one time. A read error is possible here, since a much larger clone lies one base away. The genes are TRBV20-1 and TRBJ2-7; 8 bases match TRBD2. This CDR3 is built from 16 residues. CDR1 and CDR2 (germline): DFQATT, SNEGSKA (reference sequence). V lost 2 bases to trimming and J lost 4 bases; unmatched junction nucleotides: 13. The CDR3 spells CSARPRGGRFRYEQYF. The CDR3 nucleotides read TGCAGTGCTAGACCCCGGGGCGGGAGGTTCAGGTACGAGCAGTACTTC.

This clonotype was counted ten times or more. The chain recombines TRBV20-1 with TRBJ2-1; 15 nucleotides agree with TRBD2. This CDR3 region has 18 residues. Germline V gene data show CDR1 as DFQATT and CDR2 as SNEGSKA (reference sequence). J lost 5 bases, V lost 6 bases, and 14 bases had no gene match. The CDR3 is CSASYGLAGGKWHNEQFF. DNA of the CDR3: TGCAGTGCCAGCTACGGACTAGCGGGAGGGAAATGGCACAATGAGCAGTTCTTC.

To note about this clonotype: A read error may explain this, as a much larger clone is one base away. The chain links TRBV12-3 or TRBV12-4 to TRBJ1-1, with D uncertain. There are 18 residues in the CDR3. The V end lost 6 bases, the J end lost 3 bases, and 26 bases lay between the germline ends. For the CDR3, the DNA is TGTGCCAGCAGCTTATCTTTAGAGGCCCCTCCGAGGGACACTGAAGCTTTCTTT. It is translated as CASSLSLEAPPRDTEAFF.

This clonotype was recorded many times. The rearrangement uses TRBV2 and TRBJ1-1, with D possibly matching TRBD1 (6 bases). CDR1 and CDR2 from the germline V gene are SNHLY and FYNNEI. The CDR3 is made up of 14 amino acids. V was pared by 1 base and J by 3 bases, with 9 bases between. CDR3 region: CASSEVQGYTEAFF. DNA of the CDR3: TGTGCCAGCAGTGAAGTGCAGGGGTACACTGAAGCTTTCTTT. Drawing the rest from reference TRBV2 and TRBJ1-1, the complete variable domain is EPEVTQTPSHQVTQMGQEVILRCVPISNHLYFYWYRQILGQKVEFLVSFYNNEISEKSEIFDDQFSVERPDGSNFTLKIRSTKLEDSAMYFCASSEVQGYTEAFFGQGTRLTVV.

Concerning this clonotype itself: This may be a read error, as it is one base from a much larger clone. CDR3 coding DNA: TGTGCCAGCAGCTTAGCGGCACAACCGATCACCGGGGAGCTGTTTTTT. Protein product: CASSLAAQPITGELFF. This rearrangement joins TRBV7-9 to TRBJ2-2, with D unclear. Germline V lookup: CDR1 SEHNR, CDR2 FQNEAQ (reference sequence). This CDR3 contains 16 residues. V was cut by 0 bases and J by 4 bases, with 12 bases left in between. Variable domain in full (rest from reference TRBV7-9 and TRBJ2-2): DTGVSQNPRHKITKRGQNVTFRCDPISEHNRLYWYRQTLGQGPEFLTYFQNEAQLEKSRLLSDRFSAERPKGSFSTLEIQRTEQGDSAMYLCASSLAAQPITGELFFGEGSRLTVL.

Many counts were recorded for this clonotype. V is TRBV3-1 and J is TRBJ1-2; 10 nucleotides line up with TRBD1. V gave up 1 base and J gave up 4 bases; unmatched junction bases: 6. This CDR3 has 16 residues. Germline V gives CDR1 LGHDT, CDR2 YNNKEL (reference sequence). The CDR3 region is CASSQGRRTGGYGYTF. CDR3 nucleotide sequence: TGTGCCAGCAGCCAAGGAAGGAGGACAGGGGGCTATGGCTACACCTTC.

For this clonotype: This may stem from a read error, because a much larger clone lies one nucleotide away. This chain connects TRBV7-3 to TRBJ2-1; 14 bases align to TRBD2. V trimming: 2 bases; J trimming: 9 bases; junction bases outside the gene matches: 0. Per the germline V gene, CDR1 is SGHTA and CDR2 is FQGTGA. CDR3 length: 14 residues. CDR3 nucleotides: TGTGCCAGCAGCTTAGGGACTAGCGGGAGTGAGCAGTTCTTC. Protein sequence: CASSLGTSGSEQFF.

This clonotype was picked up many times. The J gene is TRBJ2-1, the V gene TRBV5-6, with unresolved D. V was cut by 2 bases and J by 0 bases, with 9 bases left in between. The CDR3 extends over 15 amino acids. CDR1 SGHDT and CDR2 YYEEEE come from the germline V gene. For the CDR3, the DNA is TGTGCCAGCAGCTTTGGGCTGGGCTCCTACAATGAGCAGTTCTTC. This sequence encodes CASSFGLGSYNEQFF. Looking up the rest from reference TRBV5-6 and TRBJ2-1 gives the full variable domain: DAGVTQSPTHLIKTRGQQVTLRCSPKSGHDTVSWYQQALGQGPQFIFQYYEEEERQRGNFPDRFSGHQFPNYSSELNVNALLLGDSALYLCASSFGLGSYNEQFFGPGTRLTVL.

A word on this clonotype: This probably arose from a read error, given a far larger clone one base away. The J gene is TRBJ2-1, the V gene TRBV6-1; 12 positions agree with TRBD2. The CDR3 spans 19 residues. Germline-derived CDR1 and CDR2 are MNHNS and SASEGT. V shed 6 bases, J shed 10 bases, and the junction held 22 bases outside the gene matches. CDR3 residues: CASSPRPSGRGPFFQEQFF. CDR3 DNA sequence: TGTGCCAGCAGCCCACGGCCTAGCGGGAGGGGCCCCTTTTTCCAGGAGCAGTTCTTC.

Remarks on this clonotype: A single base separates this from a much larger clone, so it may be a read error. The CDR3 nucleotides read TGCAGCGCTACGCGCTGGGATTACCGCAAGGAGCAGTTCTTC. It translates to CSATRWDYRKEQFF. The chain couples TRBV29-1 to TRBJ2-1; D remains unclear. This CDR3 region has 14 residues. The germline gives CDR1 SQVTM, CDR2 ANQGSEA. V lost 7 bases, J lost 10 bases, and 23 bases lay in between.

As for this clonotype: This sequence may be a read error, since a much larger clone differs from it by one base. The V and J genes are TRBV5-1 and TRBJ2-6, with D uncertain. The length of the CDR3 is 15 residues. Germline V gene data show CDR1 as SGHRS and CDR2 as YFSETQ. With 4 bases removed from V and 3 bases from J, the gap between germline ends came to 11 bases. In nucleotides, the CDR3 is TGCGCCAGCAGCCAAACGAGCTATGGGGCCAACGTCCTGACTTTC. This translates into CASSQTSYGANVLTF.

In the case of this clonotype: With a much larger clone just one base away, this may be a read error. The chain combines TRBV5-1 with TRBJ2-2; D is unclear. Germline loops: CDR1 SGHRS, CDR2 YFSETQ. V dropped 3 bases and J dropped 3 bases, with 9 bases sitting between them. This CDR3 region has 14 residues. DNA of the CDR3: TGCGCCAGCAGCTCGATTCACGACACCGGGGAGCTGTTTTTT. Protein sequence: CASSSIHDTGELFF.

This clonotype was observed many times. CDR3 sequence reads: CASSQMHGKGDTQYF. The DNA of the CDR3 is TGTGCCAGCAGTCAGATGCACGGGAAAGGGGATACGCAGTATTTT. V usage is TRBV7-9 and J usage is TRBJ2-3; D may be TRBD2 (5 bases). The V end lost 6 bases, the J end lost 6 bases, and 19 bases lay between the germline ends. The CDR3 consists of 15 residues. Germline assignment: CDR1 SEHNR and CDR2 FQNEAQ (reference sequence).

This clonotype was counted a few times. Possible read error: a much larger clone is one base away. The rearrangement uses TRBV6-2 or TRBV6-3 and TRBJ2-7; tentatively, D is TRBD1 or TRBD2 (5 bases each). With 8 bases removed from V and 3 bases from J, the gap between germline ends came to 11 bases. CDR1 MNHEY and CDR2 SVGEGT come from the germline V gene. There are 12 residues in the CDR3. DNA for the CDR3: TGTGCCAGCGGGACGGGCAGCTACGAGCAGTACTTC. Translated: CASGTGSYEQYF.

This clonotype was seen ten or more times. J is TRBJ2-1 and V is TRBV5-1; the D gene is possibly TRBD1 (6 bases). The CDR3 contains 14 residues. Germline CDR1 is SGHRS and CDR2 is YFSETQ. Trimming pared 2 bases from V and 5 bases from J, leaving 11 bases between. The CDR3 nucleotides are TGCGCCAGCAGCTTAGGACAGAGCCACAATGAGCAGTTCTTC. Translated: CASSLGQSHNEQFF. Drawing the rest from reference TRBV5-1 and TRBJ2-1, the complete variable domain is KAGVTQTPRYLIKTRGQQVTLSCSPISGHRSVSWYQQTPGQGLQFLFEYFSETQRNKGNFPGRFSGRQFSNSRSEMNVSTLELGDSALYLCASSLGQSHNEQFFGPGTRLTVL.